This T cell receptor beta chain was found in a study of cytomegalovirus exposure and HLA in healthy donors. Study-wide findings and caveats: In a later analysis, TCR beta V- and J-gene trimming was associated with a missense DCLRE1C variant. It was taken for granted in presence/absence analyses that sequencing depth across donors was roughly uniform. Some public TCRs appeared in many individuals, while most sequences were rare.

Primers included in the PCR were 60 Vbeta and 13 Jbeta primers. Assay: immunoSEQ multiplex PCR; the TCRdb copy retains only in-frame clones and omits some. The sample consists of 95,000 to 150,000 clones, about 74% of them appearing once. The length of the CDR3 is 16 residues. CDR1 is WSHSY and CDR2 is SAAADI in the germline V gene. V was clipped by 3 bases and J by 0 bases, with 14 bases between them. This clone appeared a few times. What it recognizes is unknown. The sequenced sample was PBMCs. This rearrangement joins TRBV10-2 to TRBJ1-1, with D tentatively TRBD1 (5 bases). This sequence originates from a woman aged 35 to 49 in good health and CMV-seropositive. The CDR3 DNA sequence: TGCGCCAGCAGTGATCCCCACGACAGTTTGAACACTGAAGCTTTCTTT. Protein sequence: CASSDPHDSLNTEAFF.